These 26 T cell receptor beta chains came from one sample sequenced in a study of blood T cell repertoires in COVID-19 (dated by TCRdb to about 2020). The receptor library was made with the immunoSEQ multiplex PCR assay. TCRdb took this table from immuneACCESS and kept in-frame rearrangements with V and J called. Such tables lack part of the clones; where checked against another copy, unresolved V genes explain under half of the gap, and the rest is unexplained. In this sample the table shows about 150,000 clones, 84% of which occur a single time. Clones ranked in the top ten supply approximately 8% of the sample. Specimen: PBMCs or T cells enriched from blood (not recorded which). Receptors originate from a woman between 50 and 59 years old who had recovered from COVID-19.

The J gene is TRBJ2-5, the V gene TRBV5-4, with D hard to call. Trimming pared 4 bases from V and 1 base from J, leaving 5 bases between. From germline, CDR1 is SGHNT and CDR2 YYREEE (reference sequence). CDR3 length: 12 amino acids. CDR3 loop: CASSRSQETQYF. DNA for the CDR3: TGTGCCAGCAGCCGGTCCCAAGAGACCCAGTACTTC.

This chain uses TRBV6-2 or TRBV6-3 with TRBJ2-7, with 9 bases that match TRBD1. The CDR3 runs to 13 residues. The V gene's germline CDR1 is MNHEY and CDR2 SVGEGT. Trimming cost V 0 bases and J 10 bases; bases outside gene matches: 4. CDR3 DNA sequence: TGTGCCAGCAGTTACTCGGGACAGGGAAAACAGTACTTC. Translated: CASSYSGQGKQYF.

The chain combines TRBV5-1 with TRBJ2-7; D perhaps matches TRBD1 (6 bases). The length of the CDR3 is 15 residues. The V and J ends lost 4 bases and 6 bases respectively, with 20 bases between them. CDR1 SGHRS and CDR2 YFSETQ come from the germline V gene. The CDR3, as DNA: TGCGCCAGCAGCCTAACGAATACAGGGTTGGGCGAGCAGTACTTC. Amino acid sequence: CASSLTNTGLGEQYF.

V usage is TRBV2 and J usage is TRBJ1-5; D is unresolved. Germline V gene lookup returns CDR1 SNHLY and CDR2 FYNNEI. The CDR3 totals 14 residues. Between the trimmed V and J ends, which lost 8 bases and 5 bases, there was a span of 16 bases. The CDR3 nucleotides read TGTGCCAGCTCCCCTTGGCAACGGGATCAGCCCCAGCATTTT. It codes for CASSPWQRDQPQHF.

The chain carries TRBV9 and TRBJ2-2; 8 bases line up with TRBD2. Germline V CDR1 and CDR2: SGDLS, YYNGEE. The CDR3 is 15 residues long. The V gene end was trimmed by 4 bases and the J gene end by 4 bases; junction bases not matched to a gene: 6. Here the CDR3 reads CASSPGGAFTGELFF. The CDR3 bases are TGTGCCAGCAGCCCCGGGGGGGCTTTCACCGGGGAGCTGTTTTTT.

The V gene is TRBV7-8, the J gene TRBJ2-7; D is possibly TRBD2 (8 bases). The germline CDR1 and CDR2 sequences are SGHVS and FQNEAQ. The CDR3 spans 19 residues. V was clipped by 3 bases and J by 7 bases, with 31 bases between them. The CDR3 spells CASSFPGQRGIGNLGEQYF. The CDR3 coding sequence is TGTGCCAGCAGCTTCCCGGGACAGCGGGGGATTGGTAATCTCGGGGAGCAGTACTTC.

The rearrangement uses TRBV3-1 (or the pseudogene TRBV3-2) and TRBJ1-2; 7 bases match TRBD1. The CDR3 has 15 amino acids. From germline, CDR1 is LGHDT and CDR2 YNNKEL (reference sequence). The ends lost 1 base at V and 6 bases at J; junction bases unmatched: 8. DNA for the CDR3: TGTGCCAGCAGCCAAGGACAGGGAGTTATTGATGGCTACACCTTC. Encoded protein: CASSQGQGVIDGYTF.

The V gene is TRBV28, the J gene TRBJ2-1; D gene unclear. The germline V gene has CDR1 MDHEN and CDR2 SYDVKM. Trimming took off 3 bases at V and 10 bases at J, with 10 bases between the two ends. The CDR3 sequence is 12 residues long. The CDR3 nucleotides are TGTGCCAGCAGTTTTTTCAACCAGGAGCAGTTCTTC. It yields the protein CASSFFNQEQFF. Together with reference TRBV28 and TRBJ2-1, the CDR3 gives the full variable domain: DVKVTQSSRYLVKRTGEKVFLECVQDMDHENMFWYRQDPGLGLRLIYFSYDVKMKEKGDIPEGYSVSREKKERFSLILESASTNQTSMYLCASSFFNQEQFFGPGTRLTVL.

This clone has only one observation. J is TRBJ2-2 and V is TRBV10-3; D perhaps matches TRBD1 (6 bases). Germline CDR1 and CDR2: ENHRY and SYGVKD. The CDR3 covers 13 residues. The V end lost 6 bases, the J end lost 2 bases, and 7 bases lay between the germline ends. The CDR3 here is CAIRQGNTGELFF. In DNA, the CDR3 is TGTGCCATCAGACAGGGAAACACCGGGGAGCTGTTTTTT.

The DNA for the CDR3 is TGTGCCAGCAATCGGGGAGATGGAAACACCATATATTTT. It encodes CASNRGDGNTIYF. The rearrangement links TRBV11-1 to TRBJ1-3; D is unclear. This CDR3 contains 13 residues. Trimming removed 7 bases at V and 3 bases at J, with 10 bases between. The germline V gene has CDR1 SGHAT and CDR2 FQDESV (reference sequence).

The chain employs TRBV5-6 and TRBJ2-2, with D perhaps TRBD1 (5 bases). V lost 1 base, J lost 1 base, and 8 bases lay in between. CDR1 and CDR2 from the germline V gene are SGHDT and YYEEEE. The CDR3 is 15 residues long. CDR3 sequence reads: CASSLIGQNTGELFF. CDR3 in DNA: TGTGCCAGCAGCTTGATTGGACAGAACACCGGGGAGCTGTTTTTT.

This sequence joins TRBV18 and TRBJ2-6; possible D gene TRBD1, 6 bases. Germline V gene data show CDR1 as KGHSH and CDR2 as LQKENI. The CDR3 totals 17 residues. Trimming shortened V by 2 bases and J by 4 bases, and 15 bases separated the two germline ends. In nucleotides, the CDR3 is TGTGCCAGCTCACCATTTCTCTGGGGGCTAGGGGCCAACGTCCTGACTTTC. Translation: CASSPFLWGLGANVLTF.

The genes are TRBV4-3 and TRBJ1-1; 8 nucleotides match TRBD1. With 0 bases clipped from V and 7 bases from J, the junction kept 16 bases outside the gene matches. Germline V gene sequence: CDR1 LGHNA, CDR2 YSLEER. This CDR3 has 18 residues. The CDR3 sequence: CASSQDRDGQGLWGEAFF. The CDR3 coding sequence is TGCGCCAGCAGCCAAGATCGGGACGGACAGGGCCTCTGGGGTGAAGCTTTCTTT.

This clone was seen a single time. The chain has TRBV7-3 and TRBJ2-1; the match to TRBD1 covers 8 bases. Germline V CDR1 and CDR2: SGHTA, FQGTGA. Trimming removed 5 bases from V and 0 bases from J; junction bases left unmatched: 15. The CDR3 length is 19 residues. The CDR3 is CASSPRTGSPSGSYNEQFF. The CDR3 nucleotides are TGTGCCAGCAGCCCAAGGACAGGGTCCCCCAGTGGCTCCTACAATGAGCAGTTCTTC.

This clone appeared a few times. The chain has TRBV5-4 and TRBJ1-2, with a possible D match to TRBD1 (6 bases). Looked up from germline, CDR1 is SGHNT and CDR2 is YYREEE (reference sequence). This CDR3 has 15 residues. V was trimmed by 0 bases and J by 1 base, leaving 10 bases between them. CDR3: CASSLAQGVNYGYTF. CDR3 DNA: TGTGCCAGCAGCTTGGCACAGGGTGTTAACTATGGCTACACCTTC.

The chain recombines TRBV12-3 or TRBV12-4 with TRBJ1-5; 7 bases agree with TRBD1. The trim removed 6 bases at V and 7 bases at J, leaving 6 bases unmatched. The CDR3 consists of 13 residues. CDR3 nucleotides: TGTGCCAGCAGAGACAGGGTATGGCAGCCCCAGCATTTT. Residues: CASRDRVWQPQHF.

The chain uses TRBV28 and TRBJ1-5, with D maybe TRBD1 (5 bases). The CDR3 length is 15 residues. Germline lookup yields CDR1 MDHEN and CDR2 SYDVKM. V was pared by 4 bases and J by 1 base, with 11 bases between. CDR3 in amino acids: CASSSPDSSNQPQHF. In nucleotides, the CDR3 is TGTGCCAGCAGTTCTCCCGACAGCAGCAATCAGCCCCAGCATTTT.

This chain joins TRBV19 and TRBJ1-1; 8 nucleotides align to TRBD1. Germline CDR1 reads LNHDA; CDR2 reads SQIVND (reference sequence). The CDR3 loop spans 17 amino acids. Unmatched junction bases numbered 12, after V lost 5 bases and J lost 1 base. The DNA of the CDR3 is TGTGCCAGTAGTGCCCGGAACCTCGGACAGGGGAACACTGAAGCTTTCTTT. Protein: CASSARNLGQGNTEAFF.

V and J are TRBV10-3 and TRBJ1-5; a possible D gene is TRBD1 (5 bases). Germline CDR1 ENHRY, CDR2 SYGVKD. CDR3 length equals 13 residues. Trimming took off 0 bases at V and 13 bases at J, with 13 bases between the two ends. For the CDR3, the DNA is TGTGCCATCAGTGAGTCGGGGCCTACTCAGCAGCATTTT. Its protein product is CAISESGPTQQHF.

This clone has more than one count but fewer than ten. The chain couples TRBV7-6 to TRBJ1-5; the D gene is possibly TRBD1 (5 bases). The CDR3 is 14 residues long. Trimming left V 2 bases short and J 4 bases short, with 9 bases between. The V gene's germline CDR1 is SGHVS and CDR2 FNYEAQ. The CDR3 protein is CASSLLTENQPQHF. In DNA form, the CDR3 reads TGTGCCAGCAGCTTACTGACAGAGAATCAGCCCCAGCATTTT.

The chain combines TRBV3-1 (or the pseudogene TRBV3-2) with TRBJ1-5; weak D call: TRBD1 (6 bases). The germline CDR1 and CDR2 sequences are LGHDT and YNNKEL (reference sequence). Trimming removed 1 base from V and 3 bases from J, with 10 bases in between. CDR3 length: 15 amino acids. The CDR3 DNA sequence: TGTGCCAGCAGCCAAGGTGGACAGAACAATCAGCCCCAGCATTTT. It encodes CASSQGGQNNQPQHF.

V and J are TRBV28 and TRBJ1-1, with 7 bases lining up with TRBD1. Germline V gives CDR1 MDHEN, CDR2 SYDVKM. This CDR3 region has 14 residues. V dropped 9 bases and J dropped 10; count of bases not matched to a gene: 17. CDR3 DNA sequence: TGTGCCAGTTTCGCGCCGGGACAGACCGACGGAGCTTTCTTT. It codes for CASFAPGQTDGAFF. The complete variable domain, with remaining parts taken from reference TRBV28 and TRBJ1-1, reads DVKVTQSSRYLVKRTGEKVFLECVQDMDHENMFWYRQDPGLGLRLIYFSYDVKMKEKGDIPEGYSVSREKKERFSLILESASTNQTSMYLCASFAPGQTDGAFFGQGTRLTVV.

The rearrangement links TRBV5-5 to TRBJ1-5; D is unresolved. This CDR3 comprises 14 residues. Trimming cost V 1 base and J 3 bases, with 8 bases left between them. Germline CDR1 SGHKS, CDR2 YYEKEE (reference sequence). The CDR3 coding sequence is TGTGCCAGCAGCTTGTGGCAGTCCAATCAGCCCCAGCATTTT. Translated, it gives CASSLWQSNQPQHF.

This chain uses TRBV18 with TRBJ2-5; D possibly corresponds to TRBD1 (5 bases). Trimming left V 3 bases short and J 2 bases short, with 7 bases between. The CDR3 spans 13 residues. Germline-derived CDR1 and CDR2 are KGHSH and LQKENI. The CDR3 coding sequence is TGTGCCAGCTCACCGGGGCAGCAAGAGACCCAGTACTTC. It codes for CASSPGQQETQYF. The whole variable domain, remainder taken from reference TRBV18 and TRBJ2-5, is NAGVMQNPRHLVRRRGQEARLRCSPMKGHSHVYWYRQLPEEGLKFMVYLQKENIIDESGMPKERFSAEFPKEGPSILRIQQVVRGDSAAYFCASSPGQQETQYFGPGTRLLVL.

The chain links TRBV19 to TRBJ1-2; the D is unclear. CDR1 is LNHDA and CDR2 is SQIVND in the germline V gene (reference sequence). The V and J ends lost 3 bases and 5 bases respectively, with 10 bases between them. The CDR3 is made up of 13 amino acids. The chain's CDR3 is CASSIPTAYGYTF. The CDR3 nucleotides are TGTGCCAGTAGTATCCCCACAGCTTATGGCTACACCTTC.

This clone was counted only a few times. V gene TRBV6-5 combines with J gene TRBJ1-6, with 7 bases identical to TRBD1. This CDR3 spans 12 amino acids. With 11 bases clipped from V and 4 bases from J, the junction kept 2 bases outside the gene matches. Germline CDR1 and CDR2: MNHEY and SVGAGI. CDR3: CAVQGYNSPLHF. The CDR3 nucleotides are TGTGCCGTACAGGGGTATAATTCACCCCTCCACTTT.